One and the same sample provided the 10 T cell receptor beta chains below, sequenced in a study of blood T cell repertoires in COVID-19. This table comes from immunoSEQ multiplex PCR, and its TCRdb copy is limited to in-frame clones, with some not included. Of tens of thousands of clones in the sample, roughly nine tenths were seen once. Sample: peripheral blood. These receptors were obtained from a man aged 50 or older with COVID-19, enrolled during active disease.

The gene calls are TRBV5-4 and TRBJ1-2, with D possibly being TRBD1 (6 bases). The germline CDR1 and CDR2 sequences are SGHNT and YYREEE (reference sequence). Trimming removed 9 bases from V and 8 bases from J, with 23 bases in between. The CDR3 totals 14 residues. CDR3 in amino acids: CATRQEPLMGGYTF. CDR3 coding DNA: TGTGCCACCCGACAGGAACCCCTCATGGGCGGCTACACCTTC.

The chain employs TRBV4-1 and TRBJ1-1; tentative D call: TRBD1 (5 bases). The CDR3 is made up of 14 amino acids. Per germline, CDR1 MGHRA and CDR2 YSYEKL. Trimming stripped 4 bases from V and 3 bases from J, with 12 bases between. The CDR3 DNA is TGCGCCAGCAGCCCGGGGAGGGGCTACACTGAAGCTTTCTTT. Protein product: CASSPGRGYTEAFF.

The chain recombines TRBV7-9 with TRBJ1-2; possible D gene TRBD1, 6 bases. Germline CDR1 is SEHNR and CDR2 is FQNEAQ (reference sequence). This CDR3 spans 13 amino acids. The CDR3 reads CASQLDRHYGYTF. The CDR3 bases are TGTGCGAGCCAGCTCGACAGGCATTATGGCTACACCTTC.

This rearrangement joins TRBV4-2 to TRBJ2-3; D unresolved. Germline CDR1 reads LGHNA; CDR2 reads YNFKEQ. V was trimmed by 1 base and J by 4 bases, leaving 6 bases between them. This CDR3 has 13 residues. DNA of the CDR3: TGTGCCAGCAGCCAAGGACTGCCAGATACGCAGTATTTT. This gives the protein CASSQGLPDTQYF.

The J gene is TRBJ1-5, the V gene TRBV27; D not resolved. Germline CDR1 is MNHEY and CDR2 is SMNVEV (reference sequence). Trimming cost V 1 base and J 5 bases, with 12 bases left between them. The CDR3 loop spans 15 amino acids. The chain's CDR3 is CASSLFVSADQPQHF. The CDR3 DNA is TGTGCCAGCAGTTTATTTGTATCAGCGGATCAGCCCCAGCATTTT.

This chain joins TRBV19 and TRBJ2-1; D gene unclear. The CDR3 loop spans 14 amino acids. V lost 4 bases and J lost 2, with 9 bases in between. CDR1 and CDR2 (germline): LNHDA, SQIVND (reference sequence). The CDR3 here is CASSKDFPYNEQFF. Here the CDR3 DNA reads TGTGCCAGTAGTAAAGACTTCCCCTACAATGAGCAGTTCTTC. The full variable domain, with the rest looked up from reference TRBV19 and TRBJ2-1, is DGGITQSPKYLFRKEGQNVTLSCEQNLNHDAMYWYRQDPGQGLRLIYYSQIVNDFQKGDIAEGYSVSREKKESFPLTVTSAQKNPTAFYLCASSKDFPYNEQFFGPGTRLTVL.

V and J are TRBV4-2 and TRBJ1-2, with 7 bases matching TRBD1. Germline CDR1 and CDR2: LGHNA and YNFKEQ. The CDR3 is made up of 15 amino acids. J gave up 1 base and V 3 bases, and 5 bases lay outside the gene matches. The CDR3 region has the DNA TGTGCCAGCAGCCACCTGACAGGGAATAACTATGGCTACACCTTC. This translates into CASSHLTGNNYGYTF.

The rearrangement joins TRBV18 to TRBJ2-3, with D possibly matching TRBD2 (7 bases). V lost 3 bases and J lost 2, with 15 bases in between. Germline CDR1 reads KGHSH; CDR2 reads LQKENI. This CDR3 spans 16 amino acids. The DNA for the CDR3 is TGTGCCAGCTCACCCCCCGGGGGGCACCACACAGATACGCAGTATTTT. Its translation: CASSPPGGHHTDTQYF.

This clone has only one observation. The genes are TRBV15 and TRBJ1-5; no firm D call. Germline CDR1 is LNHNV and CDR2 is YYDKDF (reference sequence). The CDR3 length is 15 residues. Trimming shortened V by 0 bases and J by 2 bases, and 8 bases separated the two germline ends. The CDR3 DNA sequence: TGTGCCACCAGCAGAGATCGAGGGCGCAATCAGCCCCAGCATTTT. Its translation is CATSRDRGRNQPQHF.

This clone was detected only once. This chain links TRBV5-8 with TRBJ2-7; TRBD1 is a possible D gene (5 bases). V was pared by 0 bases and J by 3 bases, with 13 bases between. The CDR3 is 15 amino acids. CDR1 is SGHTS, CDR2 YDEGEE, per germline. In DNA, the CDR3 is TGTGCCAGCAGCTTGGGGGCCCGAAGGGGCTACGAGCAGTACTTC. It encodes CASSLGARRGYEQYF.